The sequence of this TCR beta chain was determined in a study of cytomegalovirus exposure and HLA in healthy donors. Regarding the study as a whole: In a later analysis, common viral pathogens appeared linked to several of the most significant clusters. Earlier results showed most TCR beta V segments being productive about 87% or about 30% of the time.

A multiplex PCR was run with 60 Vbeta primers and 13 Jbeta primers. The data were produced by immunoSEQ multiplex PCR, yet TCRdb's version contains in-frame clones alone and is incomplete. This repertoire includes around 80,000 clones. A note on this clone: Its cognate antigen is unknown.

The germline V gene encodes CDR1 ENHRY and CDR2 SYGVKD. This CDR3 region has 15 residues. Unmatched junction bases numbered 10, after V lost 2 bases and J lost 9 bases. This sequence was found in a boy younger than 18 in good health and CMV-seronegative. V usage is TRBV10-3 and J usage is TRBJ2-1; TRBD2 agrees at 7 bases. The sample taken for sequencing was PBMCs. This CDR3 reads CAISEVTSLGGEQFF. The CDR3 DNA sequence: TGTGCCATCAGTGAGGTGACTAGCCTCGGCGGTGAGCAGTTCTTC.